The clone carrying this TCR beta chain was counted a few times. Its antigen is not known. These data come from a study of CD8 T cells in ankylosing spondylitis. Findings of the study overall: Significant enrichment of disease-linked clones was reported in matched ankylosing spondylitis synovial fluid. Typical of ankylosing spondylitis blood, it appeared, was a TCR beta motif of eight highly homologous variants. Some of these motif variants have turned up before, in reports on reactive arthritis synovial fluid and blood.

Quantitative 5'-RACE with molecular barcodes produced the TCR beta libraries. One entry per CDR3 protein, called by TCRdb with MiXCR from the 5' RACE reads. The table records about 140,000 distinct CDR3 sequences, under 35% of them present only once. The ends were cut back, 3 bases at V and 1 base at J, with 9 bases in the middle. The CDR3 consists of 13 residues. Germline-derived CDR1 and CDR2 are DFQATT and SNEGSKA (reference sequence). The genes are TRBV20-1 and TRBJ1-1; D is undetermined. This clonotype was obtained from a male donor with ankylosing spondylitis. The source material was synovial fluid, either unsorted or a sorted T cell fraction (not recorded which). The CDR3 region is CSARETANTEAFF. In nucleotides, the CDR3 is TGCAGTGCTAGGGAGACCGCGAACACTGAAGCTTTCTTT.